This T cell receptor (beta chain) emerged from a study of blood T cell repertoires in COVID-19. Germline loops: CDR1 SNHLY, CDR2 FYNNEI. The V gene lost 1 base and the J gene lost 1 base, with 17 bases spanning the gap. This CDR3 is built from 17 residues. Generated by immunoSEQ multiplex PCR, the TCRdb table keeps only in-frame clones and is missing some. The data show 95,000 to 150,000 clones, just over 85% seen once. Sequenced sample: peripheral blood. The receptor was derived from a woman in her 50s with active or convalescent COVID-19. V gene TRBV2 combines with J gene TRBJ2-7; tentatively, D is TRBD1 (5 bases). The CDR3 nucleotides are TGTGCCAGCAGTGAAGGTAGGGGCAGGAGTTCATCCTACGAGCAGTACTTC. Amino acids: CASSEGRGRSSSYEQYF.